These T cell receptor beta chains were read from a single sample in a study of shared clonotypes between healthy human individuals. Some clones are missing from TCRdb's copy, which holds only in-frame ones; the method was immunoSEQ multiplex PCR. The sample contains some 2 million clones, over 85% of which appear only once. Sample: naive CD4+ T cells sorted from blood. The source is a man younger than 35 in good health. Both conserved end residues are part of each CDR3. A D gene is named only where the DNA matches it firmly. Rows give clone size only sometimes, using once, few, many, or a class for an expanded clone.

>.|.|TRBJ2-7|TRBV6-5
TGTGCCAGCAGTTACTCAGCAGTGACCGGGCCCTACGAGCAGTACTTC
CASSYSAVTGPYEQYF
>TRBD1|.|TRBJ1-6|TRBV19
TGTGCCAGTAGTGAACAGGGGTCTAATTCACCCCTCCACTTT
CASSEQGSNSPLHF
>.|few|TRBJ2-5|TRBV30
TGTGCCTGGAGTCCAGGGAAAGAGACCCAGTACTTC
CAWSPGKETQYF
>.|.|TRBJ2-5|TRBV10-3
TGTGCCATCAGTGGGGGGTTTGACCCGATCCAAGAGACCCAGTACTTC
CAISGGFDPIQETQYF
>TRBD1|once|TRBJ2-7|TRBV6-6
TGTGCCAGCAGTTCGGGACAGCAGATGCAGTACTTC
CASSSGQQMQYF
>TRBD2|.|TRBJ2-2|TRBV4-2
TGTGCCAGCAGCCAAGCCTGGCGGGGGGATAACACCGGGGAGCTGTTTTTT
CASSQAWRGDNTGELFF
>.|.|TRBJ1-4|TRBV19
TGTGCCAGTAAATCTCGGGCTTCAACTAATGAAAAACTGTTTTTT
CASKSRASTNEKLFF
>.|.|TRBJ1-6|TRBV6-1
TGTGCCAGCAGTGGGCAGGGGATAGGGTCACCCCTCCACTTT
CASSGQGIGSPLHF
>.|.|TRBJ1-5|TRBV2
TGTGCCAGCAACTATTATGGCGGGAATCAGCCCCAGCATTTT
CASNYYGGNQPQHF
>.|.|TRBJ1-1|TRBV7-9
TGTGCCAGCAGCCTCCCCAACCCGAAGAACACTGAAGCTTTCTTT
CASSLPNPKNTEAFF
>TRBD1|.|TRBJ1-5|TRBV19
TGTGCCAGTAGTTCAGACCACGGACAGGGCGCTAGCAATCAGCCCCAGCATTTT
CASSSDHGQGASNQPQHF
>.|.|TRBJ2-5|TRBV30
TGTGCCTGGAGTGTACCGGGAGCCCCAGAGACCCAGTACTTC
CAWSVPGAPETQYF
>.|.|TRBJ1-1|TRBV7-2
TGTGCCAGCAGCCTCCGGACACGGAACACTGAAGCTTTCTTT
CASSLRTRNTEAFF
>.|.|TRBJ2-2|TRBV6-4
TGTGCCAGCAGTGAAACCGGGGTCGGGGAGCTGTTTTTT
CASSETGVGELFF
>.|few|TRBJ2-7|TRBV9
TGTGCCAGCAGCGTAGCAGGAGGGTCTACCTACGAGCAGTACTTC
CASSVAGGSTYEQYF
>.|.|TRBJ2-5|TRBV2
TGTGCCAGCATATCAAGGGCCGGCACAGAGACCCAGTACTTC
CASISRAGTETQYF
>.|.|TRBJ2-1|TRBV28
TGTGCCAGCAGCCTTGGTACTGAGCAGTTCTTC
CASSLGTEQFF